One sample yielded the 2 T cell receptor beta chains listed below, sequenced in a study. A single record per CDR3 protein comes from TCRdb applying MiXCR to the 5' RACE reads. Among roughly 23,000 distinct CDR3 sequences listed, more than 25% were seen once. Sequencing was performed on tumor-infiltrating naive CD4+ T cells sorted from the breast tumor. The subset is: naive CD4+ T cells, CD4+CD45RA+CD25-. The receptor source for this set is a female donor with breast cancer.

This clonotype is medium-sized within its sample. The V call is TRBV12-3 or TRBV12-4, the J call TRBJ1-1; 7 bases align to TRBD1. The CDR3 contains 13 residues. V lost 5 bases and J lost 4; bases outside the gene matches: 4. The CDR3 is CASSGPGGTEAFF. In DNA, the CDR3 is TGTGCCAGCAGTGGGCCAGGGGGCACTGAAGCTTTCTTT.

A word on this clonotype: One end of the junction is discordant with germline, which a read error may explain. The rearrangement links TRBV29-1 to TRBJ1-1; the D is unclear. Germline values: CDR1 SQVTM, CDR2 ANQGSEA. This CDR3 is 12 amino acids long. In DNA form, the CDR3 reads TGCGGCGTTGTTTTGAGAAACACTGAAGCTTTCTTT. Protein: CGVVLRNTEAFF.